The next 25 T cell receptor beta chains were all read from a single sample in a study of T cells in Graves' hyperthyroidism and ophthalmopathy. TCR beta CDR3 region amplification was performed from RNA transcripts. In the first-round RT-PCR of the TCR CDR3, the HTBI primer set was used. TCRdb redid the calling of the multiplex PCR reads with MiXCR, one entry per CDR3 protein. This table has 640,000 or so distinct CDR3 sequences, approximately 14% appearing once. The sample consisted of blood. These receptors were obtained from a woman between 18 and 29 years old with Graves' ophthalmopathy.

This clonotype was counted a few times. The chain carries TRBV4-1 and TRBJ2-4; D not certain. The CDR3 contains 15 residues. Germline loops: CDR1 MGHRA, CDR2 YSYEKL. With 0 bases removed from V and 4 bases from J, the gap between germline ends came to 10 bases. The chain's CDR3 is CASSQDWAEKNIQYF. For the CDR3, the DNA is TGCGCCAGCAGCCAAGATTGGGCGGAAAAAAACATTCAGTACTTC.

This clonotype was recorded a few times. At one of its ends the junction is not consistent with the germline gene, which may arise from a read error. J is TRBJ2-2 and V is TRBV12-3 or TRBV12-4; D is possibly TRBD2 (5 bases). The CDR3 is 14 residues long. The CDR3 DNA follows: TGTGCCAGCAGTTTTCTCAGGAACACCGGGGAGCCGTTTTTT. Residues: CASSFLRNTGEPFF.

This clonotype has at least ten counts. The CDR3 DNA is TGTGCCAGCAGTGAACGCGGACAGAAATCCTCCTACGAGCAGTACTTC. Protein: CASSERGQKSSYEQYF. The rearrangement joins TRBV6-1 to TRBJ2-7; tentative D call: TRBD1 (6 bases). Trimming shortened V by 2 bases and J by 0 bases, and 14 bases separated the two germline ends. This CDR3 has 16 residues. Per the germline V gene, CDR1 is MNHNS and CDR2 is SASEGT.

The chain uses TRBV12-3 or TRBV12-4 and TRBJ2-7; 10 bases fit TRBD2. The CDR3 consists of 14 residues. The junction had 7 bases not matched to a gene; V was cut back by 6 bases and J by 5 bases. CDR3 DNA: TGTGCCAGCAGCCTTAGCGGGAGGCTCAACGAGCAGTACTTC. It translates to CASSLSGRLNEQYF.

This clonotype came up many times. The gene calls are TRBV20-1 and TRBJ2-1; D unresolved. Trimming took off 5 bases at V and 6 bases at J, with 20 bases between the two ends. The CDR3 length is 15 residues. Germline CDR1 DFQATT, CDR2 SNEGSKA (reference sequence). The CDR3 bases are TGCAGTGCTCTTAAACTCCGAGTGGATAGCAATGAGCAGTTCTTC. The encoded protein is CSALKLRVDSNEQFF.

This clonotype has more than one count but fewer than ten. This chain joins TRBV9 and TRBJ2-3; D ambiguous. Trimming cost V 0 bases and J 0 bases, with 8 bases left between them. Germline CDR1 and CDR2: SGDLS and YYNGEE. The CDR3 has 15 amino acids. DNA for the CDR3: TGTGCCAGCAGCGTAGCGGCAAGAAGCACAGATACGCAGTATTTT. It encodes CASSVAARSTDTQYF.

This clonotype was detected a few times. V usage is TRBV15 and J usage is TRBJ1-2; D might be TRBD1 (6 bases). V dropped 0 bases and J dropped 10 bases, with 18 bases sitting between them. The CDR3 has 15 residues. Germline CDR1 and CDR2: LNHNV and YYDKDF (reference sequence). CDR3 loop: CATSRDYGAGEHYTF. The CDR3 DNA reads TGTGCCACCAGCAGAGATTATGGGGCAGGGGAACACTACACCTTC.

This clonotype was counted many times. V gene TRBV3-1 combines with J gene TRBJ2-1, with D perhaps TRBD2 (6 bases). The V and J ends lost 2 bases and 1 base respectively, with 12 bases between them. Germline V gene sequence: CDR1 LGHDT, CDR2 YNNKEL (reference sequence). This CDR3 has 16 residues. The CDR3 DNA reads as TGTGCCAGCAGCCAAAAATGGGCGGGATCCTACAATGAGCAGTTCTTC. This sequence encodes CASSQKWAGSYNEQFF.

This clonotype was observed many times. The V call is TRBV3-1, the J call TRBJ2-7; D gene uncertain. The V and J ends lost 1 base and 3 bases respectively, with 7 bases between them. This CDR3 has 13 amino acids. Germline V gene lookup returns CDR1 LGHDT and CDR2 YNNKEL (reference sequence). In DNA form, the CDR3 reads TGTGCCAGCAGCCAAGGAGGATACTACGAGCAGTACTTC. It yields the protein CASSQGGYYEQYF.

This clonotype has more than one count but fewer than ten. The genes are TRBV6-5 and TRBJ1-4; D is uncertain. The CDR3 length is 15 residues. Trimming stripped 0 bases from V and 7 bases from J, with 12 bases between. The germline gives CDR1 MNHEY, CDR2 SVGAGI. The CDR3 reads CASSYSAGSSEKLFF. CDR3 bases: TGTGCCAGCAGTTACTCAGCGGGGAGTAGTGAAAAACTGTTTTTT.

The chain recombines TRBV30 with TRBJ2-7; D is uncertain. V was shortened by 4 bases and J by 3 bases, with 13 bases between the two germline ends. The CDR3 consists of 13 residues. The germline V gene encodes CDR1 GTSNPN and CDR2 SVGIG (reference sequence). The CDR3 sequence: CAWIRAPFYEQYF. The CDR3 DNA follows: TGTGCCTGGATCCGGGCCCCATTCTACGAGCAGTACTTC.

The J gene is TRBJ2-1, the V gene TRBV15, with 8 bases that match TRBD2. The germline gives CDR1 LNHNV, CDR2 YYDKDF (reference sequence). The CDR3 spans 12 residues. V lost 1 base to trimming and J lost 14 bases; unmatched junction nucleotides: 4. CDR3 sequence (DNA): TGTGCCACCAGCAGAGTGGGGCGGGAGGAGTTCTTC. It yields the protein CATSRVGREEFF.

This clonotype was seen a few times. The chain links TRBV18 to TRBJ2-5, with D maybe TRBD1 (5 bases). This CDR3 is 15 amino acids long. Trimming took off 6 bases at V and 2 bases at J, with 16 bases between the two ends. The germline gives CDR1 KGHSH, CDR2 LQKENI. CDR3 in amino acids: CASSPAGQSQETQYF. CDR3 DNA sequence: TGTGCCAGCTCCCCGGCTGGACAATCTCAAGAGACCCAGTACTTC.

This clonotype was detected only a few times. The J gene is TRBJ2-7, the V gene TRBV28; D may be TRBD2 (6 bases). Germline V lookup: CDR1 MDHEN, CDR2 SYDVKM. This CDR3 spans 14 amino acids. With 4 bases removed from V and 1 base from J, the gap between germline ends came to 11 bases. DNA for the CDR3: TGTGCCAGCAGTTACCGGGAGAGATCCTACGAGCAGTACTTC. This translates into CASSYRERSYEQYF. The whole variable domain, remainder taken from reference TRBV28 and TRBJ2-7, is DVKVTQSSRYLVKRTGEKVFLECVQDMDHENMFWYRQDPGLGLRLIYFSYDVKMKEKGDIPEGYSVSREKKERFSLILESASTNQTSMYLCASSYRERSYEQYFGPGTRLTVT.

In its sample, this clonotype was seen many times. The genes are TRBV11-2 and TRBJ1-5; 7 bases are shared with TRBD1. This CDR3 has 16 residues. Per germline, CDR1 SGHAT and CDR2 FQNNGV. V trimming: 0 bases; J trimming: 3 bases; junction bases outside the gene matches: 5. The CDR3 DNA reads as TGTGCCAGCAGCTTAGACCCGGGACAGCCCAATCAGCCCCAGCATTTT. Translation: CASSLDPGQPNQPQHF.

The rearrangement links TRBV5-4 to TRBJ2-3; D is unresolved. The CDR3 covers 13 residues. Germline values: CDR1 SGHNT, CDR2 YYREEE (reference sequence). V lost 0 bases and J lost 7, with 9 bases in between. CDR3 sequence reads: CASSLVGKNTQYF. CDR3 sequence (DNA): TGTGCCAGCAGCTTGGTAGGGAAAAATACGCAGTATTTT. Complete variable domain (other parts from reference TRBV5-4 and TRBJ2-3): ETGVTQSPTHLIKTRGQQVTLRCSSQSGHNTVSWYQQALGQGPQFIFQYYREEENGRGNFPPRFSGLQFPNYSSELNVNALELDDSALYLCASSLVGKNTQYFGPGTRLTVL.

This clonotype turned up a few times. The J gene is TRBJ2-1, the V gene TRBV9, with D unclear. Trimming stripped 4 bases from V and 3 bases from J, with 14 bases between. Germline CDR1 reads SGDLS; CDR2 reads YYNGEE. The CDR3 consists of 15 residues. Written as DNA, the CDR3 is TGTGCCAGCAGCTTCCCCCCCCCGGACTACAATGAGCAGTTCTTC. Protein: CASSFPPPDYNEQFF.

This clonotype was detected many times. The CDR3 DNA sequence: TGCAGTGCTAGTGGAGGGGTAGGAGTAGCGGCCAATGAGCAGTTCTTC. Encoded protein: CSASGGVGVAANEQFF. The J gene is TRBJ2-1, the V gene TRBV20-1; tentatively, D is TRBD2 (6 bases). V lost 3 bases, J lost 6 bases, and 21 bases lay in between. CDR3 length equals 16 residues. Germline CDR1 is DFQATT and CDR2 is SNEGSKA (reference sequence).

This clonotype was picked up one time. The J gene is TRBJ1-2, the V gene TRBV29-1; unclear D gene. CDR3 length: 12 residues. The germline V gene encodes CDR1 SQVTM and CDR2 ANQGSEA. V shed 3 bases and J shed 7 bases, with 12 bases lying between them. The CDR3 loop is CSVETRAGGYTF. DNA for the CDR3: TGCAGCGTTGAGACCCGGGCGGGTGGCTACACCTTC.

In this sample, this clonotype turned up a few times. V is TRBV20-1 and J is TRBJ1-3; D is uncertain. V dropped 3 bases and J dropped 0 bases, with 12 bases sitting between them. The CDR3 loop spans 15 amino acids. Germline CDR1 and CDR2: DFQATT and SNEGSKA (reference sequence). Here the CDR3 DNA reads TGCAGTGCTAGGACCCCCCCAGTCTCTGGAAACACCATATATTTT. Protein product: CSARTPPVSGNTIYF.

The chain is built from TRBV12-3 or TRBV12-4 and TRBJ1-5, with D perhaps TRBD1 (5 bases). The V end lost 7 bases, the J end lost 8 bases, and 15 bases lay between the germline ends. This CDR3 is built from 13 residues. CDR3 nucleotide sequence: TGTGCCAGCAATAACAGGATTTGGGAGCCCCAGCATTTT. It yields the protein CASNNRIWEPQHF.

This chain joins TRBV20-1 and TRBJ1-5; tentatively, D is TRBD1 (6 bases). Between the trimmed V and J ends, which lost 5 bases and 0 bases, there was a span of 14 bases. The germline V gene has CDR1 DFQATT and CDR2 SNEGSKA (reference sequence). The CDR3 is made up of 15 amino acids. CDR3 nucleotides: TGCAGTGCTGGGGTGGGGGGCTATAGCAATCAGCCCCAGCATTTT. Amino acids: CSAGVGGYSNQPQHF.

This clonotype was found many times. Germline and junction disagree at one end, which may indicate a read error. The rearrangement links TRBV7-7 to TRBJ2-3, with 8 bases fitting TRBD2. The CDR3 has 19 amino acids. Germline CDR1 SSHAT, CDR2 FNYEAQ (reference sequence). CDR3 loop: CASSSGPWEAGEITDTQYF. Written as DNA, the CDR3 is TGTGCTAGCAGCTCGGGACCCTGGGAAGCGGGAGAGATCACAGATACGCAGTATTTT. Full variable domain (missing parts from reference TRBV7-7 and TRBJ2-3): GAGVSQSPRYKVTKRGQDVTLRCDPISSHATLYWYQQALGQGPEFLTYFNYEAQPDKSGLPSDRFSAERPEGSISTLTIQRTEQRDSAMYRCASSSGPWEAGEITDTQYFGPGTRLTVL.

This clonotype was recorded at least ten times. The chain recombines TRBV18 with TRBJ2-7; D is perhaps TRBD2 (5 bases). Trimming removed 0 bases at V and 0 bases at J, with 9 bases between. The CDR3 runs to 15 residues. The germline gives CDR1 KGHSH, CDR2 LQKENI. CDR3 sequence (DNA): TGTGCCAGCTCACCACCTGCAGCGGACTCCTACGAGCAGTACTTC. This codes for CASSPPAADSYEQYF.

This clonotype appeared a few times. The chain recombines TRBV7-9 with TRBJ1-3; D gene ambiguous. From germline, CDR1 is SEHNR and CDR2 FQNEAQ (reference sequence). CDR3 size: 14 residues. V was trimmed by 5 bases and J by 0 bases, leaving 8 bases between them. The CDR3 reads CASSHMDSGNTIYF. In DNA form, the CDR3 reads TGTGCCAGCAGCCACATGGACTCTGGAAACACCATATATTTT.